This paragraph covers one T cell receptor beta chain sequence. This sample was taken from a study of blood T cells in healthy people across ages. PCR was performed a second time for about 7 to 11 cycles using a sample-barcoded 5' primer and a J-beta primer mix. TCRdb processed the 5' RACE reads anew with MiXCR; each CDR3 protein has one entry. The sample yields around 900,000 distinct CDR3 sequences, about 28% seen once. Trimming cost V 3 bases and J 6 bases, with 14 bases left between them. The CDR3 totals 14 residues. The germline V gene encodes CDR1 LNHNV and CDR2 YYDKDF (reference sequence). This chain links TRBV15 with TRBJ1-1; tentatively, D is TRBD1 (6 bases). The sample comprised blood. The clonotype originates from a woman older than 75 in good health. Here the CDR3 DNA reads TGTGCCACCAGCAGCACAGGGATGGGGGCTGAAGCTTTCTTT. Translated, it gives CATSSTGMGAEAFF.